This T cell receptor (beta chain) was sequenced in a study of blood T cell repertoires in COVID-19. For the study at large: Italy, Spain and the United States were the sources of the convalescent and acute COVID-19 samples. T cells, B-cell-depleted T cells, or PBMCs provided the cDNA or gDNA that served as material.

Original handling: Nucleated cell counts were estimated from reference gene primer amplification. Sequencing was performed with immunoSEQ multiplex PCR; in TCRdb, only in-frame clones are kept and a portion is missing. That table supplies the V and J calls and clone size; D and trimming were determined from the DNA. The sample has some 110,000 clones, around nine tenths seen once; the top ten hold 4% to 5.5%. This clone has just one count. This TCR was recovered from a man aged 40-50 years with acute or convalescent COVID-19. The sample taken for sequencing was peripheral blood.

The CDR3 DNA reads as TGTGCCAGCAGCCTCCCGGGACAGGCCTACAATGAGCAGTTCTTC. Amino acids: CASSLPGQAYNEQFF. V is TRBV7-2 and J is TRBJ2-1, with 8 bases matching TRBD1. This CDR3 region has 15 residues. The V and J ends lost 5 bases and 2 bases, in that order; junction bases with no gene match: 5. Germline V gives CDR1 SGHTA, CDR2 FQGNSA.